This T cell receptor beta chain came from a study of early T cells in non-severe SARS-CoV-2 infection. Study details: Alpha and beta chains were unpaired, from unsorted whole-blood bulk RNA.

Individual cDNA molecules each received unique molecular identifiers attached to them. TCRdb re-called the 5' RACE reads with MiXCR, one entry per CDR3 protein. The sample contains about 130,000 distinct CDR3 sequences, under 15% of which appear only once. This clonotype was seen a handful of times. The sample comprised whole blood. The TCR sequence derives from an adult who was a healthcare worker with PCR-confirmed SARS-CoV-2 infection or an uninfected control (not recorded which).

The CDR3 region has the DNA TGTGCCAGCAGTTTGTTCAATCGGGACGGCTACACCTTC. It encodes CASSLFNRDGYTF. The chain uses TRBV6-5 and TRBJ1-2; TRBD1 is a possible D gene (5 bases). Between the trimmed V and J ends, which lost 4 bases and 8 bases, there was a span of 14 bases. Germline CDR1 and CDR2: MNHEY and SVGAGI. The CDR3 contains 13 residues.